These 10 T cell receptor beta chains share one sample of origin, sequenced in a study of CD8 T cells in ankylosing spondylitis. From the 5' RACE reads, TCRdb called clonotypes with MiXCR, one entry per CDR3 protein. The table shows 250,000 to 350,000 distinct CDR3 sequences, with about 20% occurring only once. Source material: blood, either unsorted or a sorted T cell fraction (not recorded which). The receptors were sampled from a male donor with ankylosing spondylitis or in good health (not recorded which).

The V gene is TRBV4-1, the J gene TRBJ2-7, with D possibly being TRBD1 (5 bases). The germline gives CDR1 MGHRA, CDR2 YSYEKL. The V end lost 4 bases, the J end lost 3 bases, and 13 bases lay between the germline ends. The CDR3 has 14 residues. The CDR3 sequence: CASSPTPDSYEQYV. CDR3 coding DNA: TGCGCCAGCAGCCCGACTCCTGACAGCTACGAGCAGTACGTC.

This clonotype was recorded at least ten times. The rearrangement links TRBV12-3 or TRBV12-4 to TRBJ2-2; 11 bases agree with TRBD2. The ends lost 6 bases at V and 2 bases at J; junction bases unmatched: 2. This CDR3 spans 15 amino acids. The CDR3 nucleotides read TGTGCCAGCAGGCTAGCGGGGGGCAACACCGGGGAGCTGTTTTTT. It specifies CASRLAGGNTGELFF.

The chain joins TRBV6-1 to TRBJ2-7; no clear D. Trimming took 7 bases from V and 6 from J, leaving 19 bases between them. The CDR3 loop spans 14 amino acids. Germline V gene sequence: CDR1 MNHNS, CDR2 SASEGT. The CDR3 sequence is CASIFEPSSLEQYV. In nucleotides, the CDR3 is TGTGCCAGCATATTCGAACCTTCCAGCCTCGAGCAGTACGTC.

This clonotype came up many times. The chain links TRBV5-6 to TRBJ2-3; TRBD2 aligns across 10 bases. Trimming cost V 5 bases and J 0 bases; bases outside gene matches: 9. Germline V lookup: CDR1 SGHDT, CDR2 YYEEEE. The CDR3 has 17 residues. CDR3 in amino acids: CASSSTLAGGSTDTQYF. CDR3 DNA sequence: TGTGCCAGCAGTTCCACTTTAGCGGGGGGAAGCACAGATACGCAGTATTTT.

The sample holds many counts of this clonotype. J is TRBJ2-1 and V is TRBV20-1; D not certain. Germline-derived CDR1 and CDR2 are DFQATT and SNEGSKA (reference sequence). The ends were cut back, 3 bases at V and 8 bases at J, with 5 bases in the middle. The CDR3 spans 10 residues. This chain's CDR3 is CSASDHEQFF. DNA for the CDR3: TGCAGTGCTAGCGACCATGAGCAGTTCTTC.

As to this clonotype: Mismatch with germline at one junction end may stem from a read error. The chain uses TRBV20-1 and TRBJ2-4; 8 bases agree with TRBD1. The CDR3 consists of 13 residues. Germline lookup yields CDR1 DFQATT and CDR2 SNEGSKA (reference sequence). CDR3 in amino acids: CSAGDRGPDIQYF. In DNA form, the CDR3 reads TGCAGTGCTGGAGACAGGGGTCCGGACATTCAGTACTTC.

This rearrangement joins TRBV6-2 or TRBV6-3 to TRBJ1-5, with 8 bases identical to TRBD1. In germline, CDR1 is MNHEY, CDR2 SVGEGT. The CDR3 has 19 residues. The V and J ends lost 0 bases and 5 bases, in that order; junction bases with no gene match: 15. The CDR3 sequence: CASSYSKSGTGGRDQPQHF. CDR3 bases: TGTGCCAGCAGTTACTCGAAGAGCGGGACAGGTGGTCGGGATCAGCCCCAGCATTTT.

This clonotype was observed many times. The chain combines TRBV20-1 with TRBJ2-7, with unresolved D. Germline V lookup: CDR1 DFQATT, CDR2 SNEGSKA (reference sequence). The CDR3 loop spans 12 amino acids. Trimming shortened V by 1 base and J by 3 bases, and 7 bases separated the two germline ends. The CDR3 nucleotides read TGCAGTGCTAGAGTTTCAGTCTACGAGCAGTACGTC. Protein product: CSARVSVYEQYV.

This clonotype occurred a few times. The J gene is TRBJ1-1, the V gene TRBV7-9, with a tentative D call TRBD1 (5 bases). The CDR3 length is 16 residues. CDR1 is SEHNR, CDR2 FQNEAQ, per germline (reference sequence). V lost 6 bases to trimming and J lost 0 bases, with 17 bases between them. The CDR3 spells CASSPGQAGLNTEAFF. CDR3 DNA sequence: TGTGCCAGCAGTCCGGGGCAGGCCGGGTTGAACACTGAAGCTTTCTTT.

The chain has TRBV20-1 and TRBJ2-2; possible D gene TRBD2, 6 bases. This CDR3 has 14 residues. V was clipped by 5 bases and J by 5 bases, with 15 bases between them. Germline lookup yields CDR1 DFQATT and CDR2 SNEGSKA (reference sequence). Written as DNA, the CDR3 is TGCAGTGCTCGGGGGTCCGTACGTACCGGGGAGCTGTTTTTT. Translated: CSARGSVRTGELFF.